Presented here are 19 T cell receptor beta chains from one specimen sequenced in a study of Ad26.COV2.S vaccination and SARS-CoV-2 variants. Noted treatment: about 20 received Ad26.COV2.S at low or high dose, single or two shots; about 5 received placebo; per-sample allocation not given. Sample collection was performed on day 63 after the first vaccine or placebo injection. Generated by immunoSEQ multiplex PCR, the TCRdb table keeps only in-frame clones and is missing some. The table shows about 400,000 clones, with around four fifths occurring only once. The sample consisted of peripheral blood, taken in a trial of Ad26.COV2.S vaccine versus placebo. Receptor source: a person between 18 and 60 years old who received the Ad26.COV2.S COVID-19 vaccine or a placebo.

In this sample, this clone turned up a few times. The CDR3 sequence is CASGLVPGYSYNSPLHF. The CDR3 DNA sequence: TGTGCTAGTGGTTTGGTACCCGGCTACTCCTATAATTCACCCCTCCACTTT. The chain combines TRBV12-5 with TRBJ1-6; no clear D gene. CDR1 and CDR2 (germline): LGHNT, FRNRAP. The CDR3 loop spans 17 amino acids. The ends were cut back, 0 bases at V and 0 bases at J, with 9 bases in the middle. Based on the CDR3 plus reference TRBV12-5 and TRBJ1-6, the full variable domain is DARVTQTPRHKVTEMGQEVTMRCQPILGHNTVFWYRQTMMQGLELLAYFRNRAPLDDSGMPKDRFSAEMPDATLATLKIQPSEPRDSAVYFCASGLVPGYSYNSPLHFGNGTRLTVT.

The chain uses TRBV29-1 and TRBJ1-2; D is ambiguous. The CDR3 is made up of 12 amino acids. The V gene lost 7 bases and the J gene lost 3 bases, with 12 bases spanning the gap. Germline CDR1 SQVTM, CDR2 ANQGSEA. DNA for the CDR3: TGCAGCGCCCTGACCGGGGACTATGGCTACACCTTC. As protein: CSALTGDYGYTF.

V and J are TRBV19 and TRBJ2-7, with 8 bases matching TRBD1. Germline lookup yields CDR1 LNHDA and CDR2 SQIVND (reference sequence). This CDR3 contains 13 residues. Germline trimming cut 9 bases from V and 4 bases from J; bases unmatched to any gene: 8. CDR3 sequence reads: CASSDRGEYEQYF. CDR3 in DNA: TGTGCCAGCTCAGACAGGGGCGAGTACGAGCAGTACTTC.

The J gene is TRBJ2-2, the V gene TRBV13; either TRBD1 or TRBD2 may supply D (5 bases each). V lost 5 bases, J lost 6 bases, and 16 bases lay in between. CDR3 length: 15 residues. Germline CDR1 PRHDT, CDR2 FYEKMQ (reference sequence). The CDR3, as DNA: TGTGCCAGCAGCCCCCGGGAAGGGGAAGCCGGGGAGCTGTTTTTT. This gives the protein CASSPREGEAGELFF.

The V call is TRBV2, the J call TRBJ1-1, with TRBD1 as a possible D gene (6 bases). The ends were cut back, 6 bases at V and 3 bases at J, with 14 bases in the middle. CDR3 length: 14 residues. In germline, CDR1 is SNHLY, CDR2 FYNNEI. Written as DNA, the CDR3 is TGTGCCAGCAGCCAGTGGGGGCAGGACACTGAAGCTTTCTTT. It encodes CASSQWGQDTEAFF.

The rearrangement joins TRBV7-6 to TRBJ2-7, with D tentatively TRBD2 (6 bases). Germline loops: CDR1 SGHVS, CDR2 FNYEAQ. The CDR3 totals 17 residues. V was trimmed by 1 base and J by 0 bases, leaving 16 bases between them. CDR3 residues: CASSLDVGGGFSYEQYF. In nucleotides, the CDR3 is TGTGCCAGCAGCTTAGATGTCGGTGGGGGGTTCTCCTACGAGCAGTACTTC. Based on the CDR3 plus reference TRBV7-6 and TRBJ2-7, the full variable domain is GAGVSQSPRYKVTKRGQDVALRCDPISGHVSLYWYRQALGQGPEFLTYFNYEAQQDKSGLPNDRFSAERPEGSISTLTIQRTEQRDSAMYRCASSLDVGGGFSYEQYFGPGTRLTVT.

The rearrangement uses TRBV4-1 and TRBJ2-7, with D perhaps being TRBD1 or TRBD2 (5 bases each). The CDR3 runs to 14 residues. Deletions cut 2 bases from V and 2 bases from J, with 10 bases between. Per the germline V gene, CDR1 is MGHRA and CDR2 is YSYEKL. CDR3 nucleotide sequence: TGCGCCAGCAGCCAATGGGACGGGCCCTACGAGCAGTACTTC. Protein: CASSQWDGPYEQYF.

V usage is TRBV6-2 or TRBV6-3 and J usage is TRBJ1-6; 10 bases are shared with TRBD1. The CDR3 has 15 amino acids. Germline V gene data show CDR1 as MNHEY and CDR2 as SVGEGT. With V trimmed by 0 bases and J by 10 bases, 3 bases remained unmatched. The CDR3 loop is CASSYSGQGESPLHF. CDR3 nucleotides: TGTGCCAGCAGTTACTCCGGACAGGGGGAATCACCCCTCCACTTT.

A word on this clone: An end of the junction does not agree with germline; a read error may underlie this. This sequence joins TRBV19 and TRBJ1-3, with 7 bases aligning to TRBD1. Germline CDR1 LNHDA, CDR2 SQIVND (reference sequence). The CDR3 contains 12 residues. This chain's CDR3 is CASSMGQLNPNF. CDR3 bases: TGTGCCAGTAGTATGGGACAGCTTAATCCAAATTTT.

In its sample, this clone was seen a few times. This chain links TRBV19 with TRBJ1-1; possibly TRBD1 for D (6 bases). V was clipped by 5 bases and J by 4 bases, with 17 bases between them. This CDR3 has 15 residues. CDR1 is LNHDA and CDR2 is SQIVND in the germline V gene (reference sequence). The DNA for the CDR3 is TGTGCCAGTAGTGCCCGACAGGTGAGTGTCACTGAAGCTTTCTTT. Translated, it gives CASSARQVSVTEAFF. The full variable domain, with the rest looked up from reference TRBV19 and TRBJ1-1, is DGGITQSPKYLFRKEGQNVTLSCEQNLNHDAMYWYRQDPGQGLRLIYYSQIVNDFQKGDIAEGYSVSREKKESFPLTVTSAQKNPTAFYLCASSARQVSVTEAFFGQGTRLTVV.

The chain employs TRBV29-1 and TRBJ2-3; D is possibly TRBD2 (6 bases). V was shortened by 6 bases and J by 4 bases, with 17 bases between the two germline ends. The CDR3 covers 14 residues. CDR1 and CDR2 from the germline V gene are SQVTM and ANQGSEA. CDR3 sequence (DNA): TGCAGCGTGGGAGGCGACAGCTCCCCAGATACGCAGTATTTT. This translates into CSVGGDSSPDTQYF.

The genes are TRBV4-1 and TRBJ2-1; D is possibly TRBD2 (5 bases). CDR3 length: 19 residues. Per germline, CDR1 MGHRA and CDR2 YSYEKL. V lost 4 bases and J lost 4, with 26 bases in between. The CDR3 reads CASSPYRTQTPSGYNEQFF. DNA for the CDR3: TGCGCCAGCAGCCCCTACCGGACTCAGACCCCTTCGGGGTACAATGAGCAGTTCTTC.

The chain links TRBV12-5 to TRBJ2-1, with no clear D. V lost 7 bases, J lost 7 bases, and 5 bases lay in between. This CDR3 is 10 amino acids long. Per the germline V gene, CDR1 is LGHNT and CDR2 is FRNRAP. CDR3: CASAYNEQFF. In nucleotides, the CDR3 is TGTGCTAGTGCTTATAATGAGCAGTTCTTC. Combining the CDR3 with reference TRBV12-5 and TRBJ2-1 gives the whole variable domain DARVTQTPRHKVTEMGQEVTMRCQPILGHNTVFWYRQTMMQGLELLAYFRNRAPLDDSGMPKDRFSAEMPDATLATLKIQPSEPRDSAVYFCASAYNEQFFGPGTRLTVL.

As to this clone: Within the sample, other DNA sequences also encode this same CDR3. The chain links TRBV7-2 to TRBJ2-5; D not certain. CDR3 length: 14 residues. In germline, CDR1 is SGHTA, CDR2 FQGNSA. The V end lost 3 bases, the J end lost 0 bases, and 8 bases lay between the germline ends. CDR3 nucleotides: TGTGCCAGCAGCTTCGCAGGAAACCAAGAGACCCAGTACTTC. Translation: CASSFAGNQETQYF.

This clone occurred once. V usage is TRBV7-9 and J usage is TRBJ1-6; TRBD1 might be the D (5 bases). The CDR3 has 15 residues. V was clipped by 5 bases and J by 7 bases, with 15 bases between them. Germline V gene data show CDR1 as SEHNR and CDR2 as FQNEAQ (reference sequence). The CDR3 protein is CASSTLGGANSPLHF. The CDR3 nucleotides read TGTGCCAGCAGCACCCTGGGGGGAGCCAATTCACCCCTCCACTTT. The full variable domain, rest sourced from reference TRBV7-9 and TRBJ1-6, is DTGVSQNPRHKITKRGQNVTFRCDPISEHNRLYWYRQTLGQGPEFLTYFQNEAQLEKSRLLSDRFSAERPKGSFSTLEIQRTEQGDSAMYLCASSTLGGANSPLHFGNGTRLTVT.

This clone was observed once. This chain joins TRBV7-9 and TRBJ1-1; D perhaps matches TRBD1 (6 bases). Trimming stripped 5 bases from V and 3 bases from J, with 16 bases between. CDR1 and CDR2 (germline): SEHNR, FQNEAQ (reference sequence). This CDR3 has 15 residues. The CDR3 spells CASSPEQGGDTEAFF. For the CDR3, the DNA is TGTGCCAGCAGCCCAGAACAGGGTGGGGACACTGAAGCTTTCTTT. Variable domain in full (rest from reference TRBV7-9 and TRBJ1-1): DTGVSQNPRHKITKRGQNVTFRCDPISEHNRLYWYRQTLGQGPEFLTYFQNEAQLEKSRLLSDRFSAERPKGSFSTLEIQRTEQGDSAMYLCASSPEQGGDTEAFFGQGTRLTVV.

V and J are TRBV18 and TRBJ2-5, with D perhaps matching TRBD2 (6 bases). Germline CDR1 and CDR2: KGHSH and LQKENI. V shed 8 bases and J shed 5 bases, with 18 bases lying between them. The CDR3 runs to 14 residues. CDR3 residues: CASTPRGKRETQYF. CDR3 nucleotides: TGTGCCAGCACCCCTCGCGGGAAGCGGGAGACCCAGTACTTC.

The V call is TRBV11-2, the J call TRBJ1-2; weak D call: TRBD1 (5 bases). The CDR3 extends over 15 amino acids. In germline, CDR1 is SGHAT, CDR2 FQNNGV. The V end was cut by 6 bases, the J end by 4 bases, with 18 bases between. CDR3 nucleotide sequence: TGTGCCAGCAGGCGCGTGGGGGAAAGCCCCTATGGCTACACCTTC. Residues: CASRRVGESPYGYTF.

The chain links TRBV5-1 to TRBJ1-4; D possibly corresponds to TRBD1 (5 bases). V was trimmed by 0 bases and J by 8 bases, leaving 17 bases between them. Germline V gene lookup returns CDR1 SGHRS and CDR2 YFSETQ. CDR3 length: 16 residues. The CDR3, as DNA: TGCGCCAGCAGCTTGGATCCAGGGCGGAAAGGGGAAAAACTGTTTTTT. Translated, it gives CASSLDPGRKGEKLFF.